The next 26 T cell receptor beta chains were all read from a single sample in a study of control samples from healthy donors and cancer patients. The data were produced by immunoSEQ multiplex PCR, yet TCRdb's version contains in-frame clones alone and is incomplete. Of 150,000 to 200,000 clones in the sample, roughly 92% were seen once. Sequencing was performed on blood. These receptors all come from a man aged 25 to 40 in good health.

This clone was seen more than once but under ten times. The CDR3 sequence: CASSSRMSSYEQYF. The CDR3 bases are TGCGCCAGCAGCTCCAGAATGAGCTCCTACGAGCAGTACTTC. This chain connects TRBV5-1 to TRBJ2-7; D gene uncertain. Trimming pared 3 bases from V and 0 bases from J, leaving 10 bases between. Germline V gives CDR1 SGHRS, CDR2 YFSETQ. The CDR3 runs 14 residues. Supplemented by reference TRBV5-1 and TRBJ2-7, the full variable domain reads KAGVTQTPRYLIKTRGQQVTLSCSPISGHRSVSWYQQTPGQGLQFLFEYFSETQRNKGNFPGRFSGRQFSNSRSEMNVSTLELGDSALYLCASSSRMSSYEQYFGPGTRLTVT.

The rearrangement joins TRBV5-5 to TRBJ2-2, with 10 bases matching TRBD1. Per germline, CDR1 SGHKS and CDR2 YYEKEE (reference sequence). The CDR3 length is 16 residues. J was trimmed by 4 bases and V by 4 bases; bases with no gene match: 7. CDR3 amino acids: CASSPDRGILTGELFF. In DNA form, the CDR3 reads TGTGCCAGCAGCCCGGACAGGGGGATTCTCACCGGGGAGCTGTTTTTT.

For the CDR3, the DNA is TGCAGCGTTGTAGACAGGGGTCAGAACGAGCAGTACTTC. Protein product: CSVVDRGQNEQYF. The chain combines TRBV29-1 with TRBJ2-7; 8 bases are a match to TRBD1. The CDR3 contains 13 residues. Germline lookup yields CDR1 SQVTM and CDR2 ANQGSEA. V was clipped by 4 bases and J by 5 bases; unmatched bases: 7.

The chain recombines TRBV19 with TRBJ1-5, with D possibly TRBD1 on 5 matching bases. Germline CDR1 LNHDA, CDR2 SQIVND (reference sequence). The V gene lost 3 bases and the J gene lost 6 bases, with 15 bases spanning the gap. The CDR3 loop spans 15 amino acids. In DNA, the CDR3 is TGTGCCAGTAGTATCGGCTGGGGGGGTACTCAGCCCCAGCATTTT. Translated, it gives CASSIGWGGTQPQHF.

The rearrangement links TRBV20-1 to TRBJ1-1; D is uncertain. The CDR3 contains 9 residues. Trimming shortened V by 8 bases and J by 11 bases, and 12 bases separated the two germline ends. Germline CDR1 DFQATT, CDR2 SNEGSKA (reference sequence). CDR3 protein: CSTIGSAFF. In DNA, the CDR3 is TGCAGTACTATAGGATCGGCTTTCTTT.

For this clone: At the DNA level, this CDR3 is encoded by other sequences in the same sample as well. The chain employs TRBV5-1 and TRBJ1-2; D unresolved. Germline CDR1 is SGHRS and CDR2 is YFSETQ. V was clipped by 0 bases and J by 4 bases, with 4 bases between them. CDR3 length: 12 amino acids. The CDR3 sequence: CASSLEGYGYTF. For the CDR3, the DNA is TGCGCCAGCAGCTTGGAAGGCTATGGCTACACCTTC.

CDR3 amino acids: CASSERRQGADKLFF. The CDR3 DNA reads TGTGCCAGCAGTGAACGGAGGCAGGGGGCTGACAAACTGTTTTTT. The V and J genes are TRBV6-1 and TRBJ1-4, with 8 bases that match TRBD1. Germline CDR1 MNHNS, CDR2 SASEGT. CDR3 length: 15 residues. Germline trimming cut 2 bases from V and 11 bases from J; bases unmatched to any gene: 10.

The rearrangement joins TRBV28 to TRBJ1-1; no definite D call. The CDR3 extends over 11 amino acids. Germline CDR1 and CDR2: MDHEN and SYDVKM. The V gene lost 6 bases and the J gene lost 6 bases, with 8 bases spanning the gap. The CDR3 bases are TGTGCCAGCAGCCTCCCAGCTGAAGCTTTCTTT. It is translated as CASSLPAEAFF. Using reference TRBV28 and TRBJ1-1 for the parts outside the CDR3, the full variable domain is DVKVTQSSRYLVKRTGEKVFLECVQDMDHENMFWYRQDPGLGLRLIYFSYDVKMKEKGDIPEGYSVSREKKERFSLILESASTNQTSMYLCASSLPAEAFFGQGTRLTVV.

In its sample, this clone was seen a few times. The chain links TRBV7-9 to TRBJ1-4, with 9 bases matching TRBD1. The CDR3 contains 16 residues. CDR1 is SEHNR and CDR2 is FQNEAQ in the germline V gene (reference sequence). The trim removed 6 bases at V and 10 bases at J, leaving 15 bases unmatched. As DNA, the CDR3 is TGTGCCAGCAGTTATGAAATAGGGACAGGGTTCGCAAAACTGTTTTTT. Encoded protein: CASSYEIGTGFAKLFF.

This clone occurred once. The chain combines TRBV9 with TRBJ2-1, with 11 bases that match TRBD2. Germline lookup yields CDR1 SGDLS and CDR2 YYNGEE. This CDR3 has 15 residues. Unmatched junction bases numbered 9, after V lost 3 bases and J lost 10 bases. As DNA, the CDR3 is TGTGCCAGCAGCGCGATGGGACTAGCGGCGATCGAGCAGTTCTTC. This codes for CASSAMGLAAIEQFF.

In this sample, this clone turned up a few times. This chain joins TRBV4-1 and TRBJ1-2; tentative D call: TRBD1 (6 bases). Germline V gene sequence: CDR1 MGHRA, CDR2 YSYEKL. The V and J ends lost 1 base and 7 bases respectively, with 13 bases between them. This CDR3 is 14 amino acids long. CDR3 in DNA: TGCGCCAGCAGCCAAGGACCAGGGGTAATTGGCTACACCTTC. It translates to CASSQGPGVIGYTF.

The genes are TRBV6-2 or TRBV6-3 and TRBJ1-5, with a tentative D call TRBD1 (6 bases). The V gene's germline CDR1 is MNHEY and CDR2 SVGEGT. The CDR3 runs 14 residues. Trimming stripped 5 bases from V and 3 bases from J, with 11 bases between. The CDR3, as DNA: TGTGCCAGCAGTCCCACAGGGTTCAATCAGCCCCAGCATTTT. Translation gives CASSPTGFNQPQHF.

V usage is TRBV24-1 and J usage is TRBJ2-7; unclear D gene. Trimming stripped 6 bases from V and 2 bases from J, with 10 bases between. CDR3 size: 13 residues. The germline V gene has CDR1 KGHDR and CDR2 SFDVKD. The CDR3 loop is CATSPGSTYEQYF. Written as DNA, the CDR3 is TGTGCCACCAGTCCCGGCAGCACCTACGAGCAGTACTTC.

The genes are TRBV28 and TRBJ1-1; D is possibly TRBD1 (6 bases). V shed 10 bases and J shed 1 base, with 22 bases lying between them. CDR1 and CDR2 (germline): MDHEN, SYDVKM. This CDR3 is 16 amino acids long. The CDR3 loop reads CATKQTGGAPNTEAFF. CDR3 nucleotide sequence: TGTGCCACCAAACAAACGGGGGGGGCCCCGAACACTGAAGCTTTCTTT.

The table lists this clone with a few counts. The gene calls are TRBV4-1 and TRBJ2-5; D gene unclear. This CDR3 is built from 15 residues. The V gene's germline CDR1 is MGHRA and CDR2 YSYEKL. V was pared by 0 bases and J by 4 bases, with 12 bases between. The CDR3 protein is CASSQDPGRRETQYF. The CDR3 DNA reads as TGCGCCAGCAGCCAAGATCCAGGTAGGCGAGAGACCCAGTACTTC.

The chain has TRBV5-1 and TRBJ1-2; possibly TRBD1 for D (6 bases). This CDR3 spans 12 amino acids. Trimming shortened V by 5 bases and J by 4 bases, and 9 bases separated the two germline ends. Germline V gene sequence: CDR1 SGHRS, CDR2 YFSETQ. The CDR3 sequence is CASRLQGYGYTF. CDR3 bases: TGCGCCAGCAGATTACAGGGCTATGGCTACACCTTC.

This sequence joins TRBV30 and TRBJ1-5; TRBD1 matches 9 bases. The CDR3 extends over 22 amino acids. The junction had 24 bases not matched to a gene; V was cut back by 1 base and J by 2 bases. Germline assignment: CDR1 GTSNPN and CDR2 SVGIG (reference sequence). The CDR3 here is CAWSGRHEVGTGFLRGNQPQHF. The CDR3, as DNA: TGTGCCTGGAGTGGTCGGCATGAGGTAGGGACAGGGTTCCTAAGAGGCAATCAGCCCCAGCATTTT.

This clone occurred a few times. The rearrangement uses TRBV27 and TRBJ2-3; the D gene could be TRBD1 or TRBD2 (5 bases each). There are 13 residues in the CDR3. V was pared by 11 bases and J by 3 bases, with 15 bases between. CDR1 and CDR2 (germline): MNHEY, SMNVEV (reference sequence). In DNA, the CDR3 is TGTGCCTCTATGGGACGAAGAACAGATACGCAGTATTTT. Its protein product is CASMGRRTDTQYF.

The V and J genes are TRBV6-1 and TRBJ2-6, with TRBD1 as a possible D gene (5 bases). V lost 2 bases and J 4 bases, leaving 9 bases between the germline ends. Germline V gene data show CDR1 as MNHNS and CDR2 as SASEGT. CDR3 size: 15 residues. CDR3 sequence reads: CASSEQGPGANVLTF. DNA of the CDR3: TGTGCCAGCAGTGAACAGGGCCCAGGGGCCAACGTCCTGACTTTC.

The chain uses TRBV7-2 and TRBJ2-1; D gene ambiguous. Looked up from germline, CDR1 is SGHTA and CDR2 is FQGNSA. The CDR3 length is 12 residues. With 0 bases removed from V and 5 bases from J, the gap between germline ends came to 2 bases. The CDR3 region is CASSLAHNEQFF. The DNA of the CDR3 is TGTGCCAGCAGCTTAGCCCACAATGAGCAGTTCTTC. Using reference TRBV7-2 and TRBJ2-1 for the parts outside the CDR3, the full variable domain is GAGVSQSPSNKVTEKGKDVELRCDPISGHTALYWYRQSLGQGLEFLIYFQGNSAPDKSGLPSDRFSAERTGGSVSTLTIQRTQQEDSAVYLCASSLAHNEQFFGPGTRLTVL.

The rearrangement joins TRBV11-2 to TRBJ2-2; a possible D gene is TRBD1 (5 bases). V lost 1 base and J lost 4, with 10 bases in between. CDR1 and CDR2 from the germline V gene are SGHAT and FQNNGV. The CDR3 spans 15 residues. CDR3 in DNA: TGTGCCAGCAGCTTAGTTCGGACACCCACCGGGGAGCTGTTTTTT. The encoded protein is CASSLVRTPTGELFF.

The rearrangement joins TRBV27 to TRBJ1-5; D call uncertain. The CDR3 covers 15 residues. V was clipped by 6 bases and J by 1 base, with 13 bases between them. CDR1 and CDR2 from the germline V gene are MNHEY and SMNVEV (reference sequence). As DNA, the CDR3 is TGTGCCAGCAGGCCGGGCCAACTGAGCAATCAGCCCCAGCATTTT. It yields the protein CASRPGQLSNQPQHF.

The V gene is TRBV12-3 or TRBV12-4, the J gene TRBJ1-2; D call uncertain. The CDR3 contains 13 residues. V was pared by 3 bases and J by 8 bases, with 13 bases between. CDR3 sequence: CASSFGPNTGYTF. As DNA, the CDR3 is TGTGCCAGCAGTTTCGGCCCGAATACGGGCTACACCTTC.

The chain couples TRBV4-1 to TRBJ2-3; 13 nucleotides line up with TRBD2. Trimming removed 4 bases from V and 6 bases from J; junction bases left unmatched: 4. The CDR3 length is 15 residues. Germline-derived CDR1 and CDR2 are MGHRA and YSYEKL. CDR3 DNA sequence: TGCGCCAGCAGCCCTCGGACTAGCGGGAGTGATACGCAGTATTTT. It is translated as CASSPRTSGSDTQYF.

The chain links TRBV10-3 to TRBJ1-3; TRBD1 is a possible D gene (5 bases). Germline CDR1 ENHRY, CDR2 SYGVKD. V gave up 0 bases and J gave up 4 bases, with 10 bases separating them. This CDR3 has 15 amino acids. The CDR3 region is CAISESRGTGNTIYF. In DNA, the CDR3 is TGTGCCATCAGTGAGTCGAGGGGAACAGGAAACACCATATATTTT.

The J gene is TRBJ2-7, the V gene TRBV6-5, with a possible D match to TRBD1 (6 bases). V gave up 2 bases and J gave up 3 bases, with 11 bases separating them. The germline CDR1 and CDR2 sequences are MNHEY and SVGAGI. This CDR3 contains 14 residues. CDR3: CASSYGQPHYEQYF. The DNA of the CDR3 is TGTGCCAGCAGTTACGGACAGCCACACTACGAGCAGTACTTC.